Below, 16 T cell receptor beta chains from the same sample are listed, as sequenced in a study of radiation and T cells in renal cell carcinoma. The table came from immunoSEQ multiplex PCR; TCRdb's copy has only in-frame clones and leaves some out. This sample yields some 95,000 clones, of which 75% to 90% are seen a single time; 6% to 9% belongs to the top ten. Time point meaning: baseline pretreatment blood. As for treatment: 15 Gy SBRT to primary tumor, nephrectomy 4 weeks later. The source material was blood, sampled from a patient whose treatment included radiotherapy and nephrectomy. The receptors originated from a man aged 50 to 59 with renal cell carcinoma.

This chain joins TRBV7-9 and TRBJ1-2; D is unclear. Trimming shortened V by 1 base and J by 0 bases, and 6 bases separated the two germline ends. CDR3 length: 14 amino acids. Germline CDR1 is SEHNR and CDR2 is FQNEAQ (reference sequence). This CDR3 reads CASSLGEANYGYTF. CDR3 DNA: TGTGCCAGCAGCTTAGGAGAAGCTAACTATGGCTACACCTTC.

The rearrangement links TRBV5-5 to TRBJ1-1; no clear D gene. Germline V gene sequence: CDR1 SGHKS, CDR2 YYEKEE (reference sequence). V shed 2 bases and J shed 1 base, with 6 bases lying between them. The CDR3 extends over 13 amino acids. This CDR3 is CASSLIQNTEAFF. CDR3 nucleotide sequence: TGTGCCAGCAGCTTAATCCAGAACACTGAAGCTTTCTTT.

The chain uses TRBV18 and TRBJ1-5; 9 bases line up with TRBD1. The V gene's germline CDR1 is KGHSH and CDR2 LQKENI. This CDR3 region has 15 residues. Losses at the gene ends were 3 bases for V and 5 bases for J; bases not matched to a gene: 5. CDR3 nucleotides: TGTGCCAGCTCACCGGGGACAGGGCCCTATCAGCCCCAGCATTTT. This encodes CASSPGTGPYQPQHF.

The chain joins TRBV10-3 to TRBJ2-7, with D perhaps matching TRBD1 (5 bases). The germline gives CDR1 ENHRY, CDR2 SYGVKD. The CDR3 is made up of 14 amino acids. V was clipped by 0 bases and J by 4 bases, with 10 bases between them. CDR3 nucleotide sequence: TGTGCCATCAGTGAGTCCTGGGGCAGTTACGAGCAGTACTTC. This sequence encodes CAISESWGSYEQYF.

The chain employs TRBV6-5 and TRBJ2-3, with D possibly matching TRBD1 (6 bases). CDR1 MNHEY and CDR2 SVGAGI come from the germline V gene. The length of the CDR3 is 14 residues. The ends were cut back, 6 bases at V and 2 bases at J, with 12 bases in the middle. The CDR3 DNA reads TGTGCCAGCAGCCCGGACAGTAACACAGATACGCAGTATTTT. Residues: CASSPDSNTDTQYF.

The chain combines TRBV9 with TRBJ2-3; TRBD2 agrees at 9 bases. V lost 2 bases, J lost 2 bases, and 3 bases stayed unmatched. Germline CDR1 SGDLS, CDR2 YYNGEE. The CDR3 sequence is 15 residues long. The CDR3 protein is CASSVSGSFTDTQYF. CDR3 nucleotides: TGTGCCAGCAGCGTTAGCGGGAGTTTCACAGATACGCAGTATTTT.

Here the CDR3 reads CASSLKKEYEQYF. For the CDR3, the DNA is TGCGCCAGCAGCCTCAAGAAGGAGTACGAGCAGTACTTC. The chain combines TRBV5-1 with TRBJ2-7; the D is unclear. The CDR3 is made up of 13 amino acids. Germline assignment: CDR1 SGHRS and CDR2 YFSETQ. V lost 4 bases and J 4 bases, leaving 12 bases between the germline ends.

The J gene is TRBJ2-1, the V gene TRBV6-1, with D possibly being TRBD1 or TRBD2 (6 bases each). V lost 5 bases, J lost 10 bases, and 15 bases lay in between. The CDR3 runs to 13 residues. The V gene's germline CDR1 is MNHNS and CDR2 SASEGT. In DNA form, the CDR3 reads TGTGCCAGCAGTAGAGGGGGGCAAGAGGAGCAGTTCTTC. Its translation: CASSRGGQEEQFF.

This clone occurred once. The CDR3 DNA reads as TGTGCCAGCAGCTTCTTGACCAACTATGGCTACACCTTC. Translating it yields CASSFLTNYGYTF. The V and J genes are TRBV7-8 and TRBJ1-2; the D is unclear. The germline V and J ends were trimmed by 3 bases and 2 bases, with 7 bases remaining between them. The CDR3 is 13 amino acids. Germline V gene sequence: CDR1 SGHVS, CDR2 FQNEAQ.

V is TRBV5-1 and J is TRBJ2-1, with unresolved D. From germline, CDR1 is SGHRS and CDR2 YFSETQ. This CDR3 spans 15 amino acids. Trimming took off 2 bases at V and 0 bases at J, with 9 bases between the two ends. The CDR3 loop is CASSFIPSSYNEQFF. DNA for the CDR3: TGCGCCAGCAGCTTTATCCCCAGCTCCTACAATGAGCAGTTCTTC.

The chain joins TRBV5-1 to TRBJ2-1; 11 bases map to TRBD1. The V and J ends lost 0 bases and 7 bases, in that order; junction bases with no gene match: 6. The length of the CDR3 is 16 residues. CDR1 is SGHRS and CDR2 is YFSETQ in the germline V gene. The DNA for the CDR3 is TGCGCCAGCAGCTTGGCCCGGACAGGGGGCGCGAATGAGCAGTTCTTC. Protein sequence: CASSLARTGGANEQFF.

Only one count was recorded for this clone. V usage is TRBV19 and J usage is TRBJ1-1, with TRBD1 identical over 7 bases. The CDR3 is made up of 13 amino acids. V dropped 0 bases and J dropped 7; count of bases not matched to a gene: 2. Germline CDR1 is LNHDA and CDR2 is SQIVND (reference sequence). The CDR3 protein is CASSIDRDSEAFF. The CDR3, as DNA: TGTGCCAGTAGTATAGATCGGGACAGTGAAGCTTTCTTT.

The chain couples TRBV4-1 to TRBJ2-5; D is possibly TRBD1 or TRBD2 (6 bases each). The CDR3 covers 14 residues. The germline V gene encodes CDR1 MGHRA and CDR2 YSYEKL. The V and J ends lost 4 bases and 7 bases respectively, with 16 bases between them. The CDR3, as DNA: TGCGCCAGCAGCCCCAGGGACGGGGGCGCGACCCAGTACTTC. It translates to CASSPRDGGATQYF.

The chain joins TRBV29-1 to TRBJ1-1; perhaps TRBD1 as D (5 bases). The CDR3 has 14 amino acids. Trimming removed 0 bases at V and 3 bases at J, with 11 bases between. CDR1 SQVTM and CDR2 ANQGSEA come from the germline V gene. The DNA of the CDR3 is TGCAGCGTTGAAGATCTCACAGGCTACACTGAAGCTTTCTTT. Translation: CSVEDLTGYTEAFF.

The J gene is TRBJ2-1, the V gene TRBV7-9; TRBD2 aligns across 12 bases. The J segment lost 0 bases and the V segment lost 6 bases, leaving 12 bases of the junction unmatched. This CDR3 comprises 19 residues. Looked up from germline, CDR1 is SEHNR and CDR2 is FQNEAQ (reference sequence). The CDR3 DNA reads TGTGCCAGCAGAAGACAGGGAACTAGCGGGAGGAGCTCCTACAATGAGCAGTTCTTC. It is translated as CASRRQGTSGRSSYNEQFF.

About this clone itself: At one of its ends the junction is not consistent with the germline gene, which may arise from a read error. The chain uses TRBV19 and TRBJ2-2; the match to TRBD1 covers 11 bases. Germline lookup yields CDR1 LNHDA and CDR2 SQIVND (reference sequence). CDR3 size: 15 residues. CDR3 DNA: TGTGCCAGTAGTCTAGAGGGACAGGGGGCCGGGGAGCTGTTTTTT. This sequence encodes CASSLEGQGAGELFF.